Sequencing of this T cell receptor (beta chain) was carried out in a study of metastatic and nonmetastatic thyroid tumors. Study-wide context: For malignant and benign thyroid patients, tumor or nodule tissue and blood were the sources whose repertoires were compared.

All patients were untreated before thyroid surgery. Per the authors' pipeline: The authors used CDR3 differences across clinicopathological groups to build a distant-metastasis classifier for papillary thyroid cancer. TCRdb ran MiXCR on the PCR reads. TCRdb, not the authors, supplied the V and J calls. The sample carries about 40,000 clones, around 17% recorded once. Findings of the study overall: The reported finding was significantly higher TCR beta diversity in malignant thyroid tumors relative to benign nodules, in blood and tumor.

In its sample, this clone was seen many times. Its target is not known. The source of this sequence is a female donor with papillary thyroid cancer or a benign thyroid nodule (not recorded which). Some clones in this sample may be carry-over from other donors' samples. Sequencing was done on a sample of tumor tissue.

In nucleotides, the CDR3 is TGTGCCAGCAGCCAATCGGTGGGGACCAATCAGCCCCAGCATTTT. Its protein is CASSQSVGTNQPQHF. V usage is TRBV16 and J usage is TRBJ1-5, with D tentatively TRBD1 (5 bases). V lost 0 bases to trimming and J lost 3 bases, with 9 bases between them. There are 15 residues in the CDR3. The germline V gene has CDR1 KGHSY and CDR2 FQNENV.